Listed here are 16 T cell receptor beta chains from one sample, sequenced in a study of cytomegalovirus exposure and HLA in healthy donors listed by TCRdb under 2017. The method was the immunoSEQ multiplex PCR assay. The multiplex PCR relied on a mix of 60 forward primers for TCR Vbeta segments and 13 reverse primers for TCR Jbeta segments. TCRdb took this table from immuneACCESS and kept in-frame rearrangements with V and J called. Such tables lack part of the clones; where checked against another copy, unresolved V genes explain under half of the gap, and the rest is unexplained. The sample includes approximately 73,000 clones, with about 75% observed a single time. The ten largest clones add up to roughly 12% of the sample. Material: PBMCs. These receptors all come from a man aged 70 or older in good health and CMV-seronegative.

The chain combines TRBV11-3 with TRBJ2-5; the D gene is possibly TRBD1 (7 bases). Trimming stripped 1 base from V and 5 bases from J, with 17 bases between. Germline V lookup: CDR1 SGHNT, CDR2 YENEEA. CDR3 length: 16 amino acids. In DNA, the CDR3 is TGTGCCAGCAGCTTAGCCGGGACAGCGGGCATTGAGACCCAGTACTTC. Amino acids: CASSLAGTAGIETQYF.

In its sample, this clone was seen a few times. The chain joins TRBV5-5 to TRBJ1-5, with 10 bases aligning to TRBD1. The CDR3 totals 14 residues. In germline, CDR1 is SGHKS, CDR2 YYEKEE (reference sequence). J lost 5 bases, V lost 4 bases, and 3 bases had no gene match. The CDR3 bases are TGTGCCAGCAGCCGCGGACAGGGGGATCAGCCCCAGCATTTT. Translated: CASSRGQGDQPQHF.

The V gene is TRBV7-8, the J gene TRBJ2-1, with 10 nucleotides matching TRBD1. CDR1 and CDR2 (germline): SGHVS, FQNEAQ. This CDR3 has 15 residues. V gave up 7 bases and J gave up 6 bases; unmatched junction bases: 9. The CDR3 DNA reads TGTGCCAGCAATGTGGACAGGGGGTTTTTCAATGAGCAGTTCTTC. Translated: CASNVDRGFFNEQFF.

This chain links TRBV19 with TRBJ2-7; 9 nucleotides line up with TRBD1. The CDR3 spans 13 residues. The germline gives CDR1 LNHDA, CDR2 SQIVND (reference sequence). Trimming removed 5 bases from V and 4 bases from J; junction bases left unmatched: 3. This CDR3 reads CASSRDREYEQYF. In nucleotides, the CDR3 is TGTGCCAGTAGTCGGGACAGGGAATACGAGCAGTACTTC.

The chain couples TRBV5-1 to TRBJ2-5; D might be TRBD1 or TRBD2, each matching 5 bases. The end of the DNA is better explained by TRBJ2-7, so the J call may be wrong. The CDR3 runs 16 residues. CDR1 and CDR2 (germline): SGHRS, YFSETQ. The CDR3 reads CASRSGDRWDSYEQYF. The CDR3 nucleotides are TGCGCCAGCAGGAGTGGGGACCGGTGGGACTCCTACGAGCAGTACTTC.

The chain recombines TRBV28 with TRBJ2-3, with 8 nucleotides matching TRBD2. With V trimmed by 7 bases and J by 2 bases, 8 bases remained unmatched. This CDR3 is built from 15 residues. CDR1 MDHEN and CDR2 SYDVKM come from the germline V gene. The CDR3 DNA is TGTGCCAGCATGTCGGGCGGGGGGACCACAGATACGCAGTATTTT. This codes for CASMSGGGTTDTQYF.

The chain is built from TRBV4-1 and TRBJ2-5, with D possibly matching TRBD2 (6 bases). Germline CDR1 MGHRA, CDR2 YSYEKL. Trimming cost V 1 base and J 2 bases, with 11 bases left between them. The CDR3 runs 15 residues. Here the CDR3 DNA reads TGCGCCAGCAGCCAAGGAGCTGGGGGGCAAGAGACCCAGTACTTC. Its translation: CASSQGAGGQETQYF.

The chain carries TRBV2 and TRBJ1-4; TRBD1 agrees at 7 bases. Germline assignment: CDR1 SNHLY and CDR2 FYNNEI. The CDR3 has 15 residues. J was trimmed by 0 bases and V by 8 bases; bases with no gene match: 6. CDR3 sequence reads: CASGGQITTNEKLFF. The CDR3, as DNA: TGTGCCAGCGGGGGACAGATCACAACTAATGAAAAACTGTTTTTT. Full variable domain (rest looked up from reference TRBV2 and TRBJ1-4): EPEVTQTPSHQVTQMGQEVILRCVPISNHLYFYWYRQILGQKVEFLVSFYNNEISEKSEIFDDQFSVERPDGSNFTLKIRSTKLEDSAMYFCASGGQITTNEKLFFGSGTQLSVL.

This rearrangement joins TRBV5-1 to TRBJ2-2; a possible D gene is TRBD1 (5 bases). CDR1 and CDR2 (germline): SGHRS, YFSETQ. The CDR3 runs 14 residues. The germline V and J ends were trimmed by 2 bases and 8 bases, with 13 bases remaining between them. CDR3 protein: CASSFVGEVGELFF. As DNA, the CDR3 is TGCGCCAGCAGCTTTGTAGGGGAAGTAGGGGAGCTGTTTTTT.

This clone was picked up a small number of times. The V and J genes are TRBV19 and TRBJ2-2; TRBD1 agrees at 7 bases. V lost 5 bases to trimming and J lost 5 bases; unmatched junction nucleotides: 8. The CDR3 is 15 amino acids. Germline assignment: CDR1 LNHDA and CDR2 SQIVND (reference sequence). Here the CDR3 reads CASSSGTEHTGELFF. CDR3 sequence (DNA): TGTGCCAGTAGTTCCGGGACAGAGCATACCGGGGAGCTGTTTTTT.

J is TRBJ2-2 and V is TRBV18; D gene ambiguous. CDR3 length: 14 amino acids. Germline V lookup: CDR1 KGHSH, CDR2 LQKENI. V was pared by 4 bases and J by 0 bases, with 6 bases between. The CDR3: CASSLVSNTGELFF. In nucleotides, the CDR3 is TGTGCCAGCTCACTAGTCTCGAACACCGGGGAGCTGTTTTTT.

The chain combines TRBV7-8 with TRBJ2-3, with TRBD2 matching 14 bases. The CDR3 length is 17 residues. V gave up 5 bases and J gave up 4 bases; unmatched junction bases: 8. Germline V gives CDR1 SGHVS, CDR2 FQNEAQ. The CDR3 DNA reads TGTGCCAGCAGCCCAGTGGGGACTAGCGGGAGTGCAGATACGCAGTATTTT. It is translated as CASSPVGTSGSADTQYF.

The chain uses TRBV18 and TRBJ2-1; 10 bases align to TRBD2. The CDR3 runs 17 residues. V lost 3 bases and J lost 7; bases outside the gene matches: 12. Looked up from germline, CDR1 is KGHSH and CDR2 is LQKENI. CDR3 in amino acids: CASSPLTTSGSVNEQFF. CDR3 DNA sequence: TGTGCCAGCTCACCCCTTACGACTAGCGGGTCTGTGAATGAGCAGTTCTTC.

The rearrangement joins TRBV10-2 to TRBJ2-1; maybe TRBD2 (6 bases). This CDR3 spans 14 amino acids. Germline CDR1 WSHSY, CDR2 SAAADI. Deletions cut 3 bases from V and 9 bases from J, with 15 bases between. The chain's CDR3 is CASSDPLEGGEQFF. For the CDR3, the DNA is TGCGCCAGCAGTGATCCCCTCGAGGGAGGTGAGCAGTTCTTC.

CDR3 residues: CASSQGGGLDTQYF. CDR3 in DNA: TGCGCCAGCAGCCAGGGGGGGGGCCTTGATACGCAGTATTTT. The chain has TRBV4-1 and TRBJ2-3, with TRBD2 as a possible D gene (7 bases). From germline, CDR1 is MGHRA and CDR2 YSYEKL. The ends were cut back, 3 bases at V and 6 bases at J, with 13 bases in the middle. The CDR3 has 14 amino acids.

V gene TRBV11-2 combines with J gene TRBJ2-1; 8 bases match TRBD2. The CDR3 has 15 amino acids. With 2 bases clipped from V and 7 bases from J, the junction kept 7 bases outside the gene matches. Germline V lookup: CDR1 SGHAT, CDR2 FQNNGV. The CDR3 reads CASSLTLAGSNEQFF. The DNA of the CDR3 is TGTGCCAGCAGCTTAACGTTAGCGGGGTCAAATGAGCAGTTCTTC.